This T cell receptor beta chain was profiled in a study of cytomegalovirus exposure and HLA in healthy donors. Broader study findings: Within an earlier analysis, most TCR beta V segments proved productive either about 90% or about 30% of the time. Likely technical artifact: a cluster of highly shared sequence variants. Associated with HLA alleles at 0.05 false discovery rate in a later analysis were around 15,000 TCR beta sequences.

About this clone itself: Its antigen is currently unknown.

V was trimmed by 5 bases and J by 1 base, leaving 11 bases between them. The CDR3 consists of 15 residues. CDR1 and CDR2 from the germline V gene are MDHEN and SYDVKM. With 60 Vbeta and 13 Jbeta primers, the PCR was carried out. TCRdb keeps only in-frame clones here, not all; method: immunoSEQ multiplex PCR. Altogether 80,000 to 95,000 clones are present, roughly 86% being singletons, with the ten largest covering approximately 10%. This receptor was taken from a man aged 25 to 40 in good health and CMV-seropositive. The rearrangement uses TRBV28 and TRBJ2-2, with D unclear. Sequenced: PBMCs. The DNA for the CDR3 is TGTGCCAGCAGTCCGGCGGCGGAGAACACCGGGGAGCTGTTTTTT. This gives the protein CASSPAAENTGELFF.